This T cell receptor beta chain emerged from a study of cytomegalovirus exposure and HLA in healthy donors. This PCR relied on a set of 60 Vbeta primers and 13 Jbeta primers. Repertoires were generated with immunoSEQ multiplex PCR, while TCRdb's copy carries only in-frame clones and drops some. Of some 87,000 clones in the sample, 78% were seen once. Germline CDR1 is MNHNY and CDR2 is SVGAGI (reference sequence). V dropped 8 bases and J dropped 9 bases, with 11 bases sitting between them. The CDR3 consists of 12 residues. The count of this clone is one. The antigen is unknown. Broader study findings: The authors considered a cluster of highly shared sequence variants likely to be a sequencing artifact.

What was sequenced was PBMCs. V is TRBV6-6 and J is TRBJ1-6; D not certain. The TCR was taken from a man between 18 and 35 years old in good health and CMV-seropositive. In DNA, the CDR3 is TGTGCCAGCGGAGCCGGAAGTTCACCCCTCCACTTT. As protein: CASGAGSSPLHF.